Below, 30 T cell receptor beta chains from the same sample are listed, as sequenced in a study of T cell responses to AZD1222 COVID-19 vaccine. Libraries were prepared by immunoSEQ multiplex PCR; TCRdb keeps only in-frame clonotypes and omits some of them. Of some 120,000 clones detected, about 90% appear once; the ten largest clones hold 7.5% to 8%. The source was peripheral blood, collected on day 0 of AZD1222 vaccination. The receptor set was obtained from an adult in good health.

This chain uses TRBV29-1 with TRBJ2-5; D is possibly TRBD1 or TRBD2 (5 bases each). Germline-derived CDR1 and CDR2 are SQVTM and ANQGSEA. This CDR3 has 17 residues. Trimming stripped 2 bases from V and 0 bases from J, with 19 bases between. CDR3 coding DNA: TGCAGCGTTGAAAAGCAACGCGGCAGGGAGTACCAAGAGACCCAGTACTTC. This gives the protein CSVEKQRGREYQETQYF.

The CDR3 reads CASSLGTGALNTIYF. CDR3 DNA sequence: TGTGCCAGCAGTCTCGGGACAGGAGCGCTTAACACCATATATTTT. The chain uses TRBV6-5 and TRBJ1-3; 8 positions agree with TRBD1. This CDR3 is 15 amino acids long. The junction had 10 bases not matched to a gene; V was cut back by 5 bases and J by 7 bases. Per the germline V gene, CDR1 is MNHEY and CDR2 is SVGAGI.

The chain is built from TRBV5-1 and TRBJ1-2; TRBD1 matches 8 bases. With V trimmed by 2 bases and J by 2 bases, 5 bases remained unmatched. Germline lookup yields CDR1 SGHRS and CDR2 YFSETQ. The CDR3 spans 15 residues. The CDR3 is CASSLSGGRNYGYTF. The CDR3 DNA sequence: TGCGCCAGCAGCTTATCAGGGGGCCGAAACTATGGCTACACCTTC.

The chain joins TRBV28 to TRBJ1-5; no reliable D call. Germline assignment: CDR1 MDHEN and CDR2 SYDVKM. This CDR3 spans 15 amino acids. V was pared by 1 base and J by 0 bases, with 7 bases between. This chain's CDR3 is CASSLFGNSNQPQHF. DNA of the CDR3: TGTGCCAGCAGTTTATTCGGGAATAGCAATCAGCCCCAGCATTTT. Looking up the rest from reference TRBV28 and TRBJ1-5 gives the full variable domain: DVKVTQSSRYLVKRTGEKVFLECVQDMDHENMFWYRQDPGLGLRLIYFSYDVKMKEKGDIPEGYSVSREKKERFSLILESASTNQTSMYLCASSLFGNSNQPQHFGDGTRLSIL.

J is TRBJ1-5 and V is TRBV18; 8 positions agree with TRBD1. V shed 3 bases, J shed 0 bases, and the junction held 4 bases outside the gene matches. CDR1 and CDR2 from the germline V gene are KGHSH and LQKENI. The CDR3 loop spans 16 amino acids. The CDR3 region has the DNA TGTGCCAGCTCACCTGGACAGGGTTATAGCAATCAGCCCCAGCATTTT. This sequence encodes CASSPGQGYSNQPQHF.

This clone was seen a handful of times. The gene calls are TRBV9 and TRBJ1-2; TRBD1 might be the D (5 bases). Germline assignment: CDR1 SGDLS and CDR2 YYNGEE. The V end was cut by 3 bases, the J end by 7 bases, with 22 bases between. This CDR3 has 16 amino acids. CDR3 residues: CASSAGLGIQGFGYTF. The DNA for the CDR3 is TGTGCCAGCAGCGCAGGCCTGGGTATCCAGGGTTTTGGCTACACCTTC.

The CDR3 reads CASASPTGGELFF. In DNA, the CDR3 is TGCGCCAGCGCGAGCCCAACAGGAGGGGAGCTGTTTTTT. The V call is TRBV23-1, the J call TRBJ2-2, with a possible D match to TRBD1 (5 bases). TRBV23-1 is classed as an ORF, of uncertain function. With 8 bases removed from V and 8 bases from J, the gap between germline ends came to 15 bases. This CDR3 contains 13 residues.

This sequence joins TRBV30 and TRBJ1-3; D call uncertain. The CDR3 is 15 amino acids. Germline V gives CDR1 GTSNPN, CDR2 SVGIG (reference sequence). V gave up 3 bases and J gave up 0 bases, with 12 bases separating them. The CDR3 bases are TGTGCCTGGAGGGAGAGGGTCTTCTCTGGAAACACCATATATTTT. Translated, it gives CAWRERVFSGNTIYF.

The CDR3 coding sequence is TGTGCCACGGGGACAGGGAATCAGCCCCAGCATTTT. Translation: CATGTGNQPQHF. J is TRBJ1-5 and V is TRBV24-1; 9 bases fit TRBD1. V trimming: 10 bases; J trimming: 4 bases; junction bases outside the gene matches: 1. CDR1 is KGHDR and CDR2 is SFDVKD in the germline V gene. The CDR3 is 12 residues long.

This chain links TRBV19 with TRBJ2-3; no clear D gene. Germline CDR1 reads LNHDA; CDR2 reads SQIVND (reference sequence). The CDR3 sequence is 15 residues long. V was clipped by 0 bases and J by 5 bases, with 12 bases between them. CDR3 protein: CASSIDGAAGDTQYF. DNA for the CDR3: TGTGCCAGTAGTATAGACGGAGCCGCCGGAGATACGCAGTATTTT.

The CDR3 bases are TGTGCCAGTAGTATAGAAGGGGTACCCGGTACGCAGTATTTT. This codes for CASSIEGVPGTQYF. This rearrangement joins TRBV19 to TRBJ2-3, with a possible D match to TRBD1 (5 bases). CDR3 length: 14 amino acids. V lost 0 bases and J 8 bases, leaving 12 bases between the germline ends. The germline CDR1 and CDR2 sequences are LNHDA and SQIVND (reference sequence).

The chain links TRBV4-3 to TRBJ1-2; TRBD1 matches 8 bases. This CDR3 is 15 amino acids long. The V and J ends lost 2 bases and 5 bases, in that order; junction bases with no gene match: 7. Germline V lookup: CDR1 LGHNA, CDR2 YSLEER. The DNA of the CDR3 is TGCGCCAGCAGCCAACCAGGGACAGGTTCTTATGGCTACACCTTC. It translates to CASSQPGTGSYGYTF.

For this clone: Other nucleotide sequences from this sample produce the same CDR3. This chain uses TRBV5-1 with TRBJ1-1, with TRBD1 as a possible D gene (5 bases). CDR3 length equals 14 residues. Trimming removed 0 bases at V and 0 bases at J, with 6 bases between. The germline CDR1 and CDR2 sequences are SGHRS and YFSETQ. Written as DNA, the CDR3 is TGCGCCAGCAGCTTGGAGGGGCTGAACACTGAAGCTTTCTTT. It codes for CASSLEGLNTEAFF.

The chain recombines TRBV24-1 with TRBJ1-1, with 12 positions matching TRBD1. Unmatched junction bases numbered 12, after V lost 4 bases and J lost 7 bases. The CDR3 runs 17 residues. Germline CDR1 reads KGHDR; CDR2 reads SFDVKD. The CDR3 loop is CATSEAPGQGAEGEAFF. For the CDR3, the DNA is TGTGCCACCAGTGAGGCTCCGGGACAGGGGGCCGAAGGTGAAGCTTTCTTT.

This rearrangement joins TRBV5-1 to TRBJ2-1, with TRBD2 matching over 9 bases. The J segment lost 8 bases and the V segment lost 4 bases, leaving 10 bases of the junction unmatched. CDR1 and CDR2 (germline): SGHRS, YFSETQ. This CDR3 is 15 amino acids long. Here the CDR3 DNA reads TGCGCCAGCAGCCGGTCGGTAGCGGGGGAGTATGAGCAGTTCTTC. Its protein product is CASSRSVAGEYEQFF.

This chain links TRBV20-1 with TRBJ2-1, with 11 bases lining up with TRBD2. V was clipped by 3 bases and J by 0 bases; unmatched bases: 4. In germline, CDR1 is DFQATT, CDR2 SNEGSKA (reference sequence). This CDR3 is built from 16 residues. The CDR3 DNA reads TGCAGTGCTAGTACCCTAGCGGGGGGCTCCTACAATGAGCAGTTCTTC. Protein sequence: CSASTLAGGSYNEQFF.

The rearrangement uses TRBV14 and TRBJ2-1; D gene unclear. Germline V lookup: CDR1 SGHDN, CDR2 FVKESK. CDR3 length: 13 amino acids. Trimming left V 0 bases short and J 3 bases short, with 3 bases between. The CDR3 DNA reads TGTGCCAGCAGCCAAGAATACTACAATGAGCAGTTCTTC. This gives the protein CASSQEYYNEQFF.

V gene TRBV6-5 combines with J gene TRBJ1-5; 12 nucleotides align to TRBD1. The V segment lost 5 bases and the J segment 5 bases; nucleotides outside the gene matches: 4. The CDR3 has 15 residues. In germline, CDR1 is MNHEY, CDR2 SVGAGI. CDR3 DNA: TGTGCCAGCAGTCCGGGACAGGGGGCGGATCAGCCCCAGCATTTT. Encoded protein: CASSPGQGADQPQHF.

The chain employs TRBV9 and TRBJ2-1; a weak D match, TRBD1 (6 bases). The CDR3 contains 16 residues. V was cut by 0 bases and J by 4 bases, with 14 bases left in between. Germline values: CDR1 SGDLS, CDR2 YYNGEE. In DNA, the CDR3 is TGTGCCAGCAGCGTAGCTGGGGGCGTGGGGTACAATGAGCAGTTCTTC. It encodes CASSVAGGVGYNEQFF.

In this sample, this clone turned up once. The genes are TRBV7-2 and TRBJ2-7; D is unclear. This CDR3 has 13 amino acids. V was trimmed by 5 bases and J by 5 bases, leaving 13 bases between them. The V gene's germline CDR1 is SGHTA and CDR2 FQGNSA. The DNA for the CDR3 is TGTGCCAGCAGCGTCGCACGGTTTAACGAGCAGTACTTC. Protein: CASSVARFNEQYF.

V usage is TRBV6-5 and J usage is TRBJ2-3; TRBD1 matches at 8 bases. The CDR3 extends over 12 amino acids. Germline trimming cut 10 bases from V and 3 bases from J; bases unmatched to any gene: 3. Germline V gene lookup returns CDR1 MNHEY and CDR2 SVGAGI. CDR3 in amino acids: CATGQGTDTQYF. CDR3 nucleotides: TGTGCCACCGGACAGGGAACAGATACGCAGTATTTT.

The chain couples TRBV5-1 to TRBJ2-7; D call uncertain. CDR3 length: 12 amino acids. With 2 bases removed from V and 0 bases from J, the gap between germline ends came to 3 bases. Germline CDR1 reads SGHRS; CDR2 reads YFSETQ. CDR3 nucleotides: TGCGCCAGCAGCTTTGACTCCTACGAGCAGTACTTC. Translated, it gives CASSFDSYEQYF.

This clone showed up just a few times. The V and J genes are TRBV7-2 and TRBJ1-1; 10 nucleotides agree with TRBD1. Germline CDR1 and CDR2: SGHTA and FQGNSA. This CDR3 is built from 17 residues. With 3 bases clipped from V and 5 bases from J, the junction kept 12 bases outside the gene matches. The CDR3 reads CASSFDRGPGRGTEAFF. CDR3 nucleotides: TGTGCCAGCAGCTTCGACAGGGGGCCAGGGAGGGGTACTGAAGCTTTCTTT.

The V and J genes are TRBV11-2 and TRBJ2-7; D unclear. This CDR3 spans 14 amino acids. Between the trimmed V and J ends, which lost 1 base and 0 bases, there was a span of 7 bases. The germline CDR1 and CDR2 sequences are SGHAT and FQNNGV. CDR3 in DNA: TGTGCCAGCAGCTTAGGGGGTAGCTCCTACGAGCAGTACTTC. Its protein product is CASSLGGSSYEQYF. The entire variable domain, with the rest obtained from reference TRBV11-2 and TRBJ2-7, is as follows: EAGVAQSPRYKIIEKRQSVAFWCNPISGHATLYWYQQILGQGPKLLIQFQNNGVVDDSQLPKDRFSAERLKGVDSTLKIQPAKLEDSAVYLCASSLGGSSYEQYFGPGTRLTVT.

The table lists this clone with a few counts. The V call is TRBV25-1, the J call TRBJ1-2, with D unresolved. Trimming pared 10 bases from V and 4 bases from J, leaving 16 bases between. Germline V gives CDR1 MGHDK, CDR2 SYGVNS. The length of the CDR3 is 13 residues. CDR3 sequence (DNA): TGTGCCACCTCTGGTGTCGCCGGCTATGGCTACACCTTC. Translated: CATSGVAGYGYTF.

As regards this clone: One end of the junction fails to match germline, which may point to a read error. This chain joins TRBV6-5 and TRBJ2-5, with no clear D. There are 11 residues in the CDR3. From germline, CDR1 is MNHEY and CDR2 SVGAGI. The CDR3 region is CASSYQGTQYF. CDR3 coding DNA: TGTGCCAGCAGTTACCAAGGGACCCAGTACTTC.

The chain links TRBV19 to TRBJ1-2; TRBD1 matches 11 bases. The CDR3 consists of 12 residues. Germline trimming cut 6 bases from V and 8 bases from J; bases unmatched to any gene: 2. The germline V gene encodes CDR1 LNHDA and CDR2 SQIVND (reference sequence). Written as DNA, the CDR3 is TGTGCCAGTAGGGGACAGGGGGAGGGCTACACCTTC. This gives the protein CASRGQGEGYTF.

This clone was seen a few times. The CDR3 loop is CASSRLMGTGTLSGNTIYF. CDR3 bases: TGTGCCAGCAGCCGTCTCATGGGGACAGGGACACTCTCTGGAAACACCATATATTTT. The chain joins TRBV7-2 to TRBJ1-3; 9 bases are shared with TRBD1. The CDR3 is 19 amino acids. After removal of 5 bases from V and 0 bases from J, the junction contained 14 bases not matched to a gene. Germline values: CDR1 SGHTA, CDR2 FQGNSA.

The V call is TRBV5-1, the J call TRBJ2-7; TRBD1 agrees at 7 bases. The junction had 7 bases not matched to a gene; V was cut back by 4 bases and J by 6 bases. CDR1 is SGHRS and CDR2 is YFSETQ in the germline V gene. The CDR3 totals 13 residues. The CDR3 is CASSIRQGGEQYF. In DNA, the CDR3 is TGCGCCAGCAGCATTAGACAGGGCGGCGAGCAGTACTTC.

The rearrangement links TRBV28 to TRBJ1-2, with D possibly matching TRBD1 (5 bases). The germline V gene encodes CDR1 MDHEN and CDR2 SYDVKM. Trimming took off 4 bases at V and 4 bases at J, with 13 bases between the two ends. The CDR3 sequence is 14 residues long. This CDR3 is CASSSPIGTYGYTF. The CDR3 bases are TGTGCCAGCAGTTCCCCCATCGGGACCTATGGCTACACCTTC.